A single sample gave rise to the 9 T cell receptor beta chains below, sequenced in a study of blood T cell repertoires in COVID-19. The assay was immunoSEQ multiplex PCR, and TCRdb's table has in-frame clones only and misses some. The sample contains 200,000 to 300,000 clones, 86% of which appear only once. What was sequenced was PBMCs or T cells enriched from blood (not recorded which). Receptor source: a woman under 30 who had recovered from COVID-19.

This clone was observed a few times. The chain uses TRBV2 and TRBJ1-5; D may be TRBD1 (5 bases). With 2 bases removed from V and 6 bases from J, the gap between germline ends came to 11 bases. CDR1 is SNHLY, CDR2 FYNNEI, per germline. The CDR3 has 14 amino acids. The chain's CDR3 is CASSEIQGGQPQHF. In nucleotides, the CDR3 is TGTGCCAGCAGTGAAATTCAGGGTGGTCAGCCCCAGCATTTT.

The J gene is TRBJ1-2, the V gene TRBV5-1; tentatively, D is TRBD1 (5 bases). Germline CDR1 reads SGHRS; CDR2 reads YFSETQ. Trimming removed 4 bases from V and 4 bases from J, with 11 bases in between. The CDR3 runs to 13 residues. The CDR3 DNA sequence: TGCGCCAGCAGCCCTCGGGACTCCTATGGCTACACCTTC. It is translated as CASSPRDSYGYTF.

J is TRBJ1-2 and V is TRBV3-1 (or the pseudogene TRBV3-2); 9 bases are a match to TRBD1. The J segment lost 3 bases and the V segment lost 4 bases, leaving 0 bases of the junction unmatched. The CDR3 is made up of 13 amino acids. Germline-derived CDR1 and CDR2 are LGHDT and YNNKEL (reference sequence). The CDR3 DNA sequence: TGTGCCAGCAGCCGGGACAGGGACTATGGCTACACCTTC. It codes for CASSRDRDYGYTF.

The chain carries TRBV5-5 and TRBJ1-6; 9 bases are shared with TRBD1. Trimming took 0 bases from V and 10 from J; bases not matched to a gene: 5. Germline assignment: CDR1 SGHKS and CDR2 YYEKEE (reference sequence). This CDR3 is 15 amino acids long. The CDR3 region has the DNA TGTGCCAGCAGCTTGGATGGGACAGGGCCCTCACCCCTCCACTTT. The encoded protein is CASSLDGTGPSPLHF.

The chain links TRBV6-2 or TRBV6-3 to TRBJ2-7; 7 positions match TRBD2. The V gene's germline CDR1 is MNHEY and CDR2 SVGEGT. This CDR3 has 15 amino acids. V gave up 2 bases and J gave up 9 bases; unmatched junction bases: 13. CDR3 DNA: TGTGCCAGCAGTTACGCGAGGACTAGAAGTGAGATGCAGTACTTC. Translated, it gives CASSYARTRSEMQYF.

The chain joins TRBV9 to TRBJ2-1, with TRBD2 matching over 11 bases. The junction had 12 bases not matched to a gene; V was cut back by 4 bases and J by 9 bases. The CDR3 has 16 residues. Per the germline V gene, CDR1 is SGDLS and CDR2 is YYNGEE. CDR3 sequence (DNA): TGTGCCAGCAGCTTAACTAGCGGGAGACGGTTTGGTGAGCAGTTCTTC. It yields the protein CASSLTSGRRFGEQFF.

The rearrangement uses TRBV6-5 and TRBJ2-2; a possible D gene is TRBD1 (5 bases). V was shortened by 10 bases and J by 1 base, with 13 bases between the two germline ends. Germline V gene data show CDR1 as MNHEY and CDR2 as SVGAGI. The CDR3 contains 14 residues. This CDR3 is CATTLTGNTGELFF. CDR3 DNA sequence: TGTGCCACCACCCTCACAGGGAACACCGGGGAGCTGTTTTTT.

The chain has TRBV2 and TRBJ2-3, with TRBD2 matching over 10 bases. J lost 0 bases, V lost 5 bases, and 2 bases had no gene match. Germline CDR1 SNHLY, CDR2 FYNNEI. This CDR3 contains 15 residues. The CDR3 bases are TGTGCCAGCAGTCCACTAGCGGGGAGCACAGATACGCAGTATTTT. Amino acids: CASSPLAGSTDTQYF.

The chain links TRBV7-3 to TRBJ2-3; 14 nucleotides agree with TRBD2. The CDR3 loop spans 18 amino acids. Germline values: CDR1 SGHTA, CDR2 FQGTGA. The J segment lost 1 base and the V segment lost 0 bases, leaving 3 bases of the junction unmatched. CDR3: CASSLTGTSGRGTDTQYF. The CDR3 DNA reads as TGTGCCAGCAGCTTAACTGGGACTAGCGGGAGAGGCACAGATACGCAGTATTTT.